This entry lists 24 T cell receptor beta chains sequenced from one sample in a study of control samples from healthy donors and cancer patients. Clones were sequenced by immunoSEQ multiplex PCR, and TCRdb holds only the in-frame ones, with some missing. The table records about 160,000 clones, around 95% of them present only once. The sequencing sample was made of blood. Receptors were obtained from a woman in her 40s in good health.

This clone appeared a few times. The rearrangement joins TRBV6-6 to TRBJ1-1, with a possible D match to TRBD1 (5 bases). Trimming stripped 6 bases from V and 1 base from J, with 9 bases between. CDR3 length: 13 amino acids. From germline, CDR1 is MNHNY and CDR2 SVGAGI (reference sequence). The CDR3 sequence is CASSGRENTEAFF. Here the CDR3 DNA reads TGTGCCAGCAGCGGCAGGGAGAACACTGAAGCTTTCTTT.

This clone has only one observation. This sequence joins TRBV5-1 and TRBJ2-1; a weak D match, TRBD2 (6 bases). The CDR3 contains 14 residues. With 3 bases removed from V and 5 bases from J, the gap between germline ends came to 12 bases. CDR1 is SGHRS, CDR2 YFSETQ, per germline. The CDR3 region is CASSSWEEHNEQFF. The CDR3 region has the DNA TGCGCCAGCAGCTCATGGGAGGAGCACAATGAGCAGTTCTTC.

The chain couples TRBV19 to TRBJ2-7, with 7 bases identical to TRBD1. CDR3 length equals 14 residues. Germline V lookup: CDR1 LNHDA, CDR2 SQIVND (reference sequence). Trimming removed 5 bases from V and 0 bases from J; junction bases left unmatched: 4. This CDR3 reads CASSRTGGSYEQYF. The CDR3 DNA follows: TGTGCCAGTAGTCGGACAGGCGGCTCCTACGAGCAGTACTTC.

The rearrangement joins TRBV15 to TRBJ1-1; possible D gene TRBD1, 6 bases. The CDR3 loop spans 15 amino acids. V was clipped by 1 base and J by 1 base, with 10 bases between them. Germline CDR1 is LNHNV and CDR2 is YYDKDF (reference sequence). The CDR3 here is CATSRVGGQNTEAFF. The CDR3 DNA reads as TGTGCCACCAGCAGAGTGGGGGGGCAGAACACTGAAGCTTTCTTT.

This chain connects TRBV11-2 to TRBJ1-5; D remains ambiguous. The CDR3 runs 15 residues. Trimming pared 6 bases from V and 5 bases from J, leaving 17 bases between. Germline CDR1 and CDR2: SGHAT and FQNNGV. The CDR3 DNA sequence: TGTGCCAGCAGTCCGCAAGCCTTAGGATATCAGCCCCAGCATTTT. Residues: CASSPQALGYQPQHF.

The gene calls are TRBV25-1 and TRBJ2-7, with TRBD1 matching over 9 bases. CDR1 MGHDK and CDR2 SYGVNS come from the germline V gene. This CDR3 contains 13 residues. J lost 2 bases, V lost 8 bases, and 4 bases had no gene match. The DNA for the CDR3 is TGTGCCAGCGGACAGGGGTCCGCCTACGAGCAGTACTTC. Protein: CASGQGSAYEQYF.

This chain joins TRBV25-1 and TRBJ1-2; TRBD1 aligns across 9 bases. The trim removed 4 bases at V and 8 bases at J, leaving 8 bases unmatched. Germline V lookup: CDR1 MGHDK, CDR2 SYGVNS. The length of the CDR3 is 14 residues. CDR3 sequence: CASSGGTGIFGYTF. The DNA for the CDR3 is TGTGCCAGCAGTGGGGGGACAGGGATCTTCGGCTACACCTTC.

A word on this clone: The junction and the germline gene differ at one end; a read error may be behind it. The sample contains more than one DNA sequence encoding this CDR3. The gene calls are TRBV3-1 (or the pseudogene TRBV3-2) and TRBJ1-1; tentatively, D is TRBD1 (6 bases). The germline V gene has CDR1 LGHDT and CDR2 YNNKEL (reference sequence). CDR3 length: 14 residues. CDR3 amino acids: CASSQVDRNTEAFF. The DNA of the CDR3 is TGTGCCAGCAGCCAAGTAGACAGGAACACTGAAGCCTTCTTT.

The J gene is TRBJ2-5, the V gene TRBV7-9, with 7 bases matching TRBD1. The CDR3 totals 14 residues. J gave up 2 bases and V 7 bases, and 7 bases lay outside the gene matches. Germline V CDR1 and CDR2: SEHNR, FQNEAQ (reference sequence). The chain's CDR3 is CASTRDRAQETQYF. The CDR3 bases are TGTGCCAGCACCCGAGACAGGGCACAAGAGACCCAGTACTTC.

In this sample, this clone turned up once. The rearrangement uses TRBV9 and TRBJ2-7, with 7 bases aligning to TRBD1. CDR1 and CDR2 (germline): SGDLS, YYNGEE. The J segment lost 7 bases and the V segment lost 4 bases, leaving 14 bases of the junction unmatched. The CDR3 is 15 residues long. The CDR3 DNA reads as TGTGCCAGCAGCCCACGATTGGGACAGTCCGGGGAGCAGTACTTC. Protein product: CASSPRLGQSGEQYF.

V usage is TRBV4-1 and J usage is TRBJ1-1; D uncertain. V gave up 4 bases and J gave up 0 bases, with 18 bases separating them. Per germline, CDR1 MGHRA and CDR2 YSYEKL. The CDR3 covers 17 residues. The CDR3 region is CASSPLGRKTMNTEAFF. The CDR3 DNA reads TGCGCCAGCAGCCCCTTAGGACGGAAGACCATGAACACTGAAGCTTTCTTT.

This sequence joins TRBV4-3 and TRBJ1-1; D is possibly TRBD1 (5 bases). V shed 3 bases and J shed 4 bases, with 15 bases lying between them. This CDR3 spans 15 amino acids. Germline assignment: CDR1 LGHNA and CDR2 YSLEER. The CDR3 DNA sequence: TGCGCCAGCAGCCAGACCCGGGGGAGGGGCACTGAAGCTTTCTTT. It is translated as CASSQTRGRGTEAFF.

The J gene is TRBJ2-7, the V gene TRBV11-2; TRBD1 is a possible D gene (6 bases). The CDR3 length is 16 residues. With 1 base removed from V and 0 bases from J, the gap between germline ends came to 13 bases. In germline, CDR1 is SGHAT, CDR2 FQNNGV. The CDR3 protein is CASSLVGRGSSYEQYF. The CDR3 coding sequence is TGTGCCAGCAGCTTAGTTGGCAGGGGAAGCTCCTACGAGCAGTACTTC.

The rearrangement links TRBV6-1 to TRBJ1-5; possibly TRBD1 for D (6 bases). The CDR3 covers 16 residues. The V end lost 4 bases, the J end lost 2 bases, and 15 bases lay between the germline ends. Germline V CDR1 and CDR2: MNHNS, SASEGT. The DNA for the CDR3 is TGTGCCAGCAGTGTTATTCAGGGGCAGGGCAATCAGCCCCAGCATTTT. Its protein is CASSVIQGQGNQPQHF.

J is TRBJ2-1 and V is TRBV27; 12 bases line up with TRBD2. This CDR3 is 15 amino acids long. Germline-derived CDR1 and CDR2 are MNHEY and SMNVEV (reference sequence). The trim removed 0 bases at V and 15 bases at J, leaving 9 bases unmatched. The CDR3 DNA reads TGTGCCAGCAGTTTATCGGCTAGCGGGGGGGCCTACCTGTTCTTC. Residues: CASSLSASGGAYLFF.

The chain couples TRBV11-2 to TRBJ2-7, with 14 positions matching TRBD2. CDR1 and CDR2 from the germline V gene are SGHAT and FQNNGV. Trimming cost V 2 bases and J 6 bases; bases outside gene matches: 6. The length of the CDR3 is 16 residues. CDR3 sequence (DNA): TGTGCCAGCAGCTTAAACCCGGGACTAGCGGGAGTCGAGCAGTACTTC. The encoded protein is CASSLNPGLAGVEQYF.

The chain is built from TRBV7-2 and TRBJ1-2; the D is unclear. Germline-derived CDR1 and CDR2 are SGHTA and FQGNSA. The CDR3 covers 14 residues. Deletions cut 1 base from V and 4 bases from J, with 10 bases between. The CDR3 spells CASSLVSGGYGYTF. For the CDR3, the DNA is TGTGCCAGCAGCTTAGTGTCTGGTGGCTATGGCTACACCTTC.

The chain links TRBV7-2 to TRBJ1-3; the D gene is possibly TRBD1 (5 bases). The CDR3 totals 15 residues. The germline V gene has CDR1 SGHTA and CDR2 FQGNSA. Between the trimmed V and J ends, which lost 3 bases and 2 bases, there was a span of 11 bases. The CDR3 sequence is CASSFGGSPGNTIYF. CDR3 in DNA: TGTGCCAGCAGCTTTGGGGGGAGCCCTGGAAACACCATATATTTT. The full variable domain, completed using reference TRBV7-2 and TRBJ1-3, is GAGVSQSPSNKVTEKGKDVELRCDPISGHTALYWYRQSLGQGLEFLIYFQGNSAPDKSGLPSDRFSAERTGGSVSTLTIQRTQQEDSAVYLCASSFGGSPGNTIYFGEGSWLTVV.

This chain links TRBV6-2 or TRBV6-3 with TRBJ2-1; D remains unclear. The germline V gene has CDR1 MNHEY and CDR2 SVGEGT. CDR3 length equals 14 residues. The V end was cut by 2 bases, the J end by 4 bases, with 9 bases between. CDR3 bases: TGTGCCAGCAGTTACAACCCACCTTACAATGAGCAGTTCTTC. Its translation: CASSYNPPYNEQFF.

In this sample, this clone turned up a few times. The V gene is TRBV4-2, the J gene TRBJ1-3; no firm D call. The germline V gene encodes CDR1 LGHNA and CDR2 YNFKEQ. V was cut by 3 bases and J by 0 bases, with 12 bases left in between. This CDR3 has 16 residues. The CDR3 protein is CASSHGEGFSGNTIYF. The CDR3, as DNA: TGTGCCAGCAGCCACGGGGAGGGCTTCTCTGGAAACACCATATATTTT.

The CDR3 bases are TGTGCCAGCAGCCCGTCAGCCCCCGGAAGCACAGATACGCAGTATTTT. Translated, it gives CASSPSAPGSTDTQYF. The chain has TRBV7-2 and TRBJ2-3; D is undetermined. The CDR3 is 16 amino acids. Trimming removed 5 bases at V and 0 bases at J, with 15 bases between. Germline V gives CDR1 SGHTA, CDR2 FQGNSA.

This sequence joins TRBV11-3 and TRBJ2-5, with D maybe TRBD2 (5 bases). Germline V gives CDR1 SGHNT, CDR2 YENEEA. The CDR3 has 15 amino acids. Between the trimmed V and J ends, which lost 3 bases and 0 bases, there was a span of 11 bases. The CDR3 DNA reads TGTGCCAGCAGCTTGGGCCTGGGAGACCAAGAGACCCAGTACTTC. Amino acid sequence: CASSLGLGDQETQYF.

V is TRBV9 and J is TRBJ1-1, with no clear D. Germline loops: CDR1 SGDLS, CDR2 YYNGEE. The CDR3 has 15 residues. Trimming shortened V by 0 bases and J by 1 base, and 10 bases separated the two germline ends. The CDR3 coding sequence is TGTGCCAGCAGCGTAGGTAGCGGTTGGAACACTGAAGCTTTCTTT. It codes for CASSVGSGWNTEAFF. Full variable domain (missing parts from reference TRBV9 and TRBJ1-1): DSGVTQTPKHLITATGQRVTLRCSPRSGDLSVYWYQQSLDQGLQFLIQYYNGEERAKGNILERFSAQQFPDLHSELNLSSLELGDSALYFCASSVGSGWNTEAFFGQGTRLTVV.

This chain connects TRBV5-4 to TRBJ2-7, with D perhaps given as TRBD1 or TRBD2 (6 bases each). The CDR3 sequence is 15 residues long. Germline V gives CDR1 SGHNT, CDR2 YYREEE (reference sequence). V lost 2 bases and J lost 1, with 13 bases in between. DNA for the CDR3: TGTGCCAGCAGCTTTGAAAGGGGGACTTCCTACGAGCAGTACTTC. Translation: CASSFERGTSYEQYF.